The entry that follows covers one TCR beta chain sequence. The data stem from a study of blood T cell repertoires in COVID-19. Across the whole study: The analysed material was cDNA or gDNA that came from T cells, B-cell-depleted T cells, or PBMCs.

Profiling relied on immunoSEQ multiplex PCR, and the TCRdb table lists in-frame clones only, not all of them. The sample comprises around 250,000 clones, approximately 79% of which are singletons, and approximately 4.3% rests with the top ten. Trimming cost V 2 bases and J 6 bases, with 16 bases left between them. CDR1 and CDR2 from the germline V gene are MDHEN and SYDVKM. This CDR3 comprises 15 residues. The clonotype comes from a man aged 30 to 45 with acute COVID-19. V is TRBV28 and J is TRBJ1-2; D not resolved. Sequenced input: PBMCs or T cells enriched from blood (not recorded which). CDR3 sequence reads: CASSLSAPIVNGYTF. DNA for the CDR3: TGTGCCAGCAGTTTAAGCGCGCCCATCGTAAATGGCTACACCTTC.